Listed here is a single T cell receptor (beta chain). From germline, CDR1 is SNHLY and CDR2 FYNNEI. This CDR3 spans 15 amino acids. The trim removed 8 bases at V and 5 bases at J, leaving 12 bases unmatched. This sample is part of a study of shared clonotypes between healthy human individuals. Sequenced by immunoSEQ multiplex PCR; TCRdb stores in-frame clones only, minus some. The repertoire holds about 1.5 million clones, 95% to 99% seen once, with approximately 0.45% in the top ten. The genes are TRBV2 and TRBJ2-5; 9 bases agree with TRBD1. Sequencing input: naive CD4+ T cells sorted from blood. The subset was: CD45RA+ positively selected. The TCR sequence derives from a young man in good health. The CDR3 is CASGIGQGLGETQYF. In DNA, the CDR3 is TGTGCCAGCGGGATTGGACAGGGGCTCGGGGAGACCCAGTACTTC.